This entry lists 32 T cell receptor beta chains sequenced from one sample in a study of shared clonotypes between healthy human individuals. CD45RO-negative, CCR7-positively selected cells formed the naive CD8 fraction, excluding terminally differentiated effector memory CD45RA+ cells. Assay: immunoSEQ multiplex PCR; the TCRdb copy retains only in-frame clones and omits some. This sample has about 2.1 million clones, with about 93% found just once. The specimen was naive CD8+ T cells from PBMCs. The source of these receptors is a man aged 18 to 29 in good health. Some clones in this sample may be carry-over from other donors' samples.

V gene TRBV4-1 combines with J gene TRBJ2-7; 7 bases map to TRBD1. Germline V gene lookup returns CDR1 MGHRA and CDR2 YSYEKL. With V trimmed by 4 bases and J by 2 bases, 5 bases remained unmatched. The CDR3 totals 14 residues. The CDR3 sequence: CASSPGTDPYEQYF. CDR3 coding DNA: TGCGCCAGCAGCCCCGGGACAGACCCCTACGAGCAGTACTTC.

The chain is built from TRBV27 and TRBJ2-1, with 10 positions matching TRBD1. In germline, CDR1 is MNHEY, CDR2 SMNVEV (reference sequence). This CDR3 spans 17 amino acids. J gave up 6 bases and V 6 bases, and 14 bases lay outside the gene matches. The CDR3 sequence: CASSLTPPGQGINEQFF. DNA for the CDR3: TGTGCCAGCAGCCTCACGCCCCCGGGACAGGGGATCAATGAGCAGTTCTTC.

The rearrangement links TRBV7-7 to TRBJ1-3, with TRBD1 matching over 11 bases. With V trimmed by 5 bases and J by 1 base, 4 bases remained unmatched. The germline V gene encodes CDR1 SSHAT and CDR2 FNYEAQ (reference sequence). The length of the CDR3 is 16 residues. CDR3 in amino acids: CASSQGTGGSGNTIYF. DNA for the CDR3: TGTGCCAGCAGCCAAGGGACAGGGGGATCTGGAAACACCATATATTTT.

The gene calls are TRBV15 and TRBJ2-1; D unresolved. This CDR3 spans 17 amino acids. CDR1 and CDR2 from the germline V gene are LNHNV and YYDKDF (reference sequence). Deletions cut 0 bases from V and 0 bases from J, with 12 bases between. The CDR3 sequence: CATSRDRTWSSYNEQFF. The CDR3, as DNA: TGTGCCACCAGCAGAGATCGAACCTGGAGCTCCTACAATGAGCAGTTCTTC.

CDR3 amino acids: CASSFPDRYLAGAYNEQFF. The CDR3 nucleotides are TGTGCCAGCAGTTTCCCGGACAGGTACCTAGCGGGAGCCTACAATGAGCAGTTCTTC. J is TRBJ2-1 and V is TRBV27; TRBD2 matches at 10 bases. Looked up from germline, CDR1 is MNHEY and CDR2 is SMNVEV (reference sequence). This CDR3 has 19 amino acids. Losses at the gene ends were 3 bases for V and 2 bases for J; bases not matched to a gene: 13.

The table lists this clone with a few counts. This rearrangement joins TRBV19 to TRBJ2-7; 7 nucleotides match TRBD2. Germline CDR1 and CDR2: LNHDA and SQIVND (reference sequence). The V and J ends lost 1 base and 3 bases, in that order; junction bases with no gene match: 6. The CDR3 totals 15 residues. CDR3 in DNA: TGTGCCAGTAGTATAGTGGTAGTAGCGGGCTACGAGCAGTACTTC. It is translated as CASSIVVVAGYEQYF.

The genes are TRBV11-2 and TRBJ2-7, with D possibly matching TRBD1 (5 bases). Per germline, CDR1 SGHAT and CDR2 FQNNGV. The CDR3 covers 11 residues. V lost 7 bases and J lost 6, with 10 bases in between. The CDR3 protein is CASTDSSEQYF. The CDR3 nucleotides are TGTGCCAGCACCGACAGTTCCGAGCAGTACTTC.

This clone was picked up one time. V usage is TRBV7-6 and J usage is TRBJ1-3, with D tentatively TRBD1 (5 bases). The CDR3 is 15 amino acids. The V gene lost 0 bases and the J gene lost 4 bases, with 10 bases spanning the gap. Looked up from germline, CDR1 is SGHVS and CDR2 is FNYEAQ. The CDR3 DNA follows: TGTGCCAGCAGCTTAGCCAAGGGGCCCGGAAACACCATATATTTT. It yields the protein CASSLAKGPGNTIYF.

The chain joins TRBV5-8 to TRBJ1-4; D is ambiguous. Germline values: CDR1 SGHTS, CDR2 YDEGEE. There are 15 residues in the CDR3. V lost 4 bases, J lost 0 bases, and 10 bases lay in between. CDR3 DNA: TGTGCCAGCAGCGATAGACTGACAACTAATGAAAAACTGTTTTTT. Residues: CASSDRLTTNEKLFF. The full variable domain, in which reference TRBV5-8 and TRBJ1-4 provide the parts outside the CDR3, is EAGVTQSPTHLIKTRGQQATLRCSPISGHTSVYWYQQALGLGLQFLLWYDEGEERNRGNFPPRFSGRQFPNYSSELNVNALELEDSALYLCASSDRLTTNEKLFFGSGTQLSVL.

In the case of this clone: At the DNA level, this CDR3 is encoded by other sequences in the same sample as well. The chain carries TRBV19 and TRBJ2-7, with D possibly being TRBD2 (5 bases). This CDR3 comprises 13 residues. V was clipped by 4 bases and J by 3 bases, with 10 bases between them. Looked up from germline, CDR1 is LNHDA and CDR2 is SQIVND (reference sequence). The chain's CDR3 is CASSSTGSYEQYF. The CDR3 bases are TGTGCCAGTAGTAGTACGGGGAGCTACGAGCAGTACTTC.

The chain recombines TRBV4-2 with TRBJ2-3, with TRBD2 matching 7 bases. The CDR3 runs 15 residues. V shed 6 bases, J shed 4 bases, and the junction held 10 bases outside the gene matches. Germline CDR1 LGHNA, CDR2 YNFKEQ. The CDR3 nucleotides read TGTGCCAGCAGTTTGAGCGGGAATGACGCAGATACGCAGTATTTT. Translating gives CASSLSGNDADTQYF.

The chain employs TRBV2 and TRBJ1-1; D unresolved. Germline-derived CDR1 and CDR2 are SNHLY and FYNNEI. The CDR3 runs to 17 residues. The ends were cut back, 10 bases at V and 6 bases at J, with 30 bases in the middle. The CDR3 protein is CAINRASSGFERAEAFF. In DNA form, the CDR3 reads TGTGCCATCAATAGAGCCAGTTCGGGGTTCGAACGGGCTGAAGCTTTCTTT.

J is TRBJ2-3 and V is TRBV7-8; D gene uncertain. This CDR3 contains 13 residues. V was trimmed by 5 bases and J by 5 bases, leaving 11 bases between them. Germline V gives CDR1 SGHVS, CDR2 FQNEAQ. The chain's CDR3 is CASSPPKLDTQYF. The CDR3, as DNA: TGTGCCAGCAGCCCTCCGAAGTTAGATACGCAGTATTTT.

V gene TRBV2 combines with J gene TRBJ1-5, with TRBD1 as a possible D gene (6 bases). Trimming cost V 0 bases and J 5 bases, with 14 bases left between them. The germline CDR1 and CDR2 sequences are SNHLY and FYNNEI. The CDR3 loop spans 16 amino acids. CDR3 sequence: CASSEARGIKDQPQHF. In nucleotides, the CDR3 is TGTGCCAGCAGTGAAGCAAGGGGGATAAAGGATCAGCCCCAGCATTTT. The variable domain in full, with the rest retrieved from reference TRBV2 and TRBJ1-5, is EPEVTQTPSHQVTQMGQEVILRCVPISNHLYFYWYRQILGQKVEFLVSFYNNEISEKSEIFDDQFSVERPDGSNFTLKIRSTKLEDSAMYFCASSEARGIKDQPQHFGDGTRLSIL.

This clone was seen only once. The CDR3 spells CASTVGTGVYNEQFF. The CDR3 coding sequence is TGTGCCAGCACCGTAGGGACAGGGGTCTACAATGAGCAGTTCTTC. The chain recombines TRBV6-5 with TRBJ2-1, with TRBD1 matching 10 bases. V trimming: 7 bases; J trimming: 3 bases; junction bases outside the gene matches: 6. Germline V gene lookup returns CDR1 MNHEY and CDR2 SVGAGI. CDR3 size: 15 residues.

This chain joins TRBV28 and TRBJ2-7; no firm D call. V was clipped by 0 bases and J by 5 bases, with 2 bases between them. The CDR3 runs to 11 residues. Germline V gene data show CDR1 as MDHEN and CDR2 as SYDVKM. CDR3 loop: CASSLWNEQYF. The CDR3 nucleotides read TGTGCCAGCAGTTTATGGAACGAGCAGTACTTC.

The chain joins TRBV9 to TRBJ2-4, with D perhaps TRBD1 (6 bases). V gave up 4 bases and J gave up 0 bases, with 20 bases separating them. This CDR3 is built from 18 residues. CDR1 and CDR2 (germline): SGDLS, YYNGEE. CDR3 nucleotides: TGTGCCAGCAGCCTCTCCCGGGACAACCATCTAGCCAAAAACATTCAGTACTTC. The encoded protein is CASSLSRDNHLAKNIQYF.

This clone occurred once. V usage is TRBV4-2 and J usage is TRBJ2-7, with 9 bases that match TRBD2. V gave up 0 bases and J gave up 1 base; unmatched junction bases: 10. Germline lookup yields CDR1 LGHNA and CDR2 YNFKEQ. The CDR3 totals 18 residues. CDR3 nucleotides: TGTGCCAGCAGCCAAGATGCGGCGGGAGGGCAACTGTCCTACGAGCAGTACTTC. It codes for CASSQDAAGGQLSYEQYF.

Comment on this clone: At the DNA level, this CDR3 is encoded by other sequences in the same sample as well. Written as DNA, the CDR3 is TGTGCCAGCAGTCCACGGACAGGTAGCTCCTACGAGCAGTACTTC. Protein product: CASSPRTGSSYEQYF. V and J are TRBV6-5 and TRBJ2-7; 7 nucleotides line up with TRBD1. Germline lookup yields CDR1 MNHEY and CDR2 SVGAGI. The CDR3 is 15 residues long. The V and J ends lost 5 bases and 0 bases, in that order; junction bases with no gene match: 7.

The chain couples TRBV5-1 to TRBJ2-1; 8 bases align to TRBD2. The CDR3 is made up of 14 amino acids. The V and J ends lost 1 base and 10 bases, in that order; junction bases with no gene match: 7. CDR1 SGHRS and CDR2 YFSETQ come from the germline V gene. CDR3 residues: CASSLIGLAGEQFF. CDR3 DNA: TGCGCCAGCAGCTTGATCGGACTAGCCGGGGAGCAGTTCTTC. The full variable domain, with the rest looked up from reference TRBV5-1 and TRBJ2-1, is KAGVTQTPRYLIKTRGQQVTLSCSPISGHRSVSWYQQTPGQGLQFLFEYFSETQRNKGNFPGRFSGRQFSNSRSEMNVSTLELGDSALYLCASSLIGLAGEQFFGPGTRLTVL.

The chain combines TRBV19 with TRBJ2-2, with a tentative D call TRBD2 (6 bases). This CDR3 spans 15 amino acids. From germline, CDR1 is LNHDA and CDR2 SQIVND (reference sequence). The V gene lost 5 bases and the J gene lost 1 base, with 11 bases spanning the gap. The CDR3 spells CASSWWRGNTGELFF. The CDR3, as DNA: TGTGCCAGTAGTTGGTGGCGGGGGAACACCGGGGAGCTGTTTTTT.

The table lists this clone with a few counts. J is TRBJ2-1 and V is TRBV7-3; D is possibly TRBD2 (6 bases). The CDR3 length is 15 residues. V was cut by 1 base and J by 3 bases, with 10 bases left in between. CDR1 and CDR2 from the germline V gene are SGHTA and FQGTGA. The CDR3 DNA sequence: TGTGCCAGCAGCTTAAAGGGCGGGAACTACAATGAGCAGTTCTTC. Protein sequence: CASSLKGGNYNEQFF. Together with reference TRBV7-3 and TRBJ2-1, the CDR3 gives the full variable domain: GAGVSQTPSNKVTEKGKYVELRCDPISGHTALYWYRQSLGQGPEFLIYFQGTGAADDSGLPNDRFFAVRPEGSVSTLKIQRTERGDSAVYLCASSLKGGNYNEQFFGPGTRLTVL.

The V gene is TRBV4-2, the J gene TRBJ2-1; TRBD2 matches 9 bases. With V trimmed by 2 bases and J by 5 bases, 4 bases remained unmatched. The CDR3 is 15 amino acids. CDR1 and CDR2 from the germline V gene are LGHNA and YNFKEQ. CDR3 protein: CASSQPSGANNEQFF. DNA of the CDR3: TGTGCCAGCAGCCAACCTAGCGGGGCTAACAATGAGCAGTTCTTC.

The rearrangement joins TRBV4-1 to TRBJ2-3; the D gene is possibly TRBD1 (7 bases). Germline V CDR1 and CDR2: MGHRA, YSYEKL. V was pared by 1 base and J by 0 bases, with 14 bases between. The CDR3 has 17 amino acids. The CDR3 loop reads CASSQGRGRSSTDTQYF. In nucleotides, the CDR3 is TGCGCCAGCAGCCAAGGGAGGGGGCGGAGTAGCACAGATACGCAGTATTTT.

Here the CDR3 DNA reads TGTGCCAGCAGAACTTCAGGGATGGGGGAGCAGTACTTC. It yields the protein CASRTSGMGEQYF. The rearrangement links TRBV27 to TRBJ2-7; D perhaps matches TRBD1 (5 bases). Germline V gene sequence: CDR1 MNHEY, CDR2 SMNVEV (reference sequence). The CDR3 totals 13 residues. V shed 6 bases and J shed 7 bases, with 16 bases lying between them.

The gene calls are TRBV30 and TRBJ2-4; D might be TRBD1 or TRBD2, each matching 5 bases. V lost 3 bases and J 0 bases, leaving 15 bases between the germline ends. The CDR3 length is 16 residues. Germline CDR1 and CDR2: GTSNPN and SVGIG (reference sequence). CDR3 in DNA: TGTGCCTGGAGCTCCTGGGACGGACTAGCCAAAAACATTCAGTACTTC. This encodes CAWSSWDGLAKNIQYF. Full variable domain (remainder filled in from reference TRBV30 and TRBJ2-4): SQTIHQWPATLVQPVGSPLSLECTVEGTSNPNLYWYRQAAGRGLQLLFYSVGIGQISSEVPQNLSASRPQDRQFILSSKKLLLSDSGFYLCAWSSWDGLAKNIQYFGAGTRLSVL.

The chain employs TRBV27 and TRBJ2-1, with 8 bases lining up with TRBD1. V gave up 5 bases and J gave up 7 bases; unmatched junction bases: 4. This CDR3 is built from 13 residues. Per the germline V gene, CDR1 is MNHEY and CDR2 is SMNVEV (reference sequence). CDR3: CASSDRGVNEQFF. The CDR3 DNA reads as TGTGCCAGCAGTGACAGGGGAGTAAATGAGCAGTTCTTC.

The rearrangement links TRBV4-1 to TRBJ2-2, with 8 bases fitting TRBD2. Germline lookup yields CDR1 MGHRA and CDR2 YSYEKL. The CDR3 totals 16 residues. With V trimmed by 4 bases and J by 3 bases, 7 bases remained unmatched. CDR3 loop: CASSPYGGVDTGELFF. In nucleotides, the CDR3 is TGCGCCAGCAGCCCCTACGGGGGGGTCGACACCGGGGAGCTGTTTTTT.

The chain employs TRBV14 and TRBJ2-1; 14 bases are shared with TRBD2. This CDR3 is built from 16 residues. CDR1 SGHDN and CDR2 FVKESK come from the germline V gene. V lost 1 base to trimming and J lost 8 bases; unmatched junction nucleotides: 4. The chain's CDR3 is CASSQVVTSGRDEQFF. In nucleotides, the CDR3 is TGTGCCAGCAGCCAAGTCGTGACTAGCGGGAGGGATGAGCAGTTCTTC. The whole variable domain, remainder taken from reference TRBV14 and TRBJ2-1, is EAGVTQFPSHSVIEKGQTVTLRCDPISGHDNLYWYRRVMGKEIKFLLHFVKESKQDESGMPNNRFLAERTGGTYSTLKVQPAELEDSGVYFCASSQVVTSGRDEQFFGPGTRLTVL.

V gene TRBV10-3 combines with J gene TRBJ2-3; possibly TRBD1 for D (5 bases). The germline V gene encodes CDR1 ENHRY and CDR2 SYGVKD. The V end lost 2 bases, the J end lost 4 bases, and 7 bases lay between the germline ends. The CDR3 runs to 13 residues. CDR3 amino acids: CAISEIRADTQYF. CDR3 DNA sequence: TGTGCCATCAGTGAGATCAGGGCAGATACGCAGTATTTT.

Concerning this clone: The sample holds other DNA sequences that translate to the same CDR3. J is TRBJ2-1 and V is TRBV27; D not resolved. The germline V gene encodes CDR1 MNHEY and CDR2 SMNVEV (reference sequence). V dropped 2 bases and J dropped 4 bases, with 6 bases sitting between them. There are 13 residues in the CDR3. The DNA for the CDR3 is TGTGCCAGCAGTTTAGGTCGGTACAATGAGCAGTTCTTC. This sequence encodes CASSLGRYNEQFF.

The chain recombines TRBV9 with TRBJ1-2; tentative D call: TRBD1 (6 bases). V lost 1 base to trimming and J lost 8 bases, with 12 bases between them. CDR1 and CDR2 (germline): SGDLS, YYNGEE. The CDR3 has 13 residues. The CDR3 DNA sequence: TGTGCCAGCAGCGTAAGCACAGGGCAAGGCTACACCTTC. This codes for CASSVSTGQGYTF.